The following is a T cell receptor beta chain sequence with its context. Its antigen is unidentified. These data belong to a study of T-cell memory formation after mild COVID-19. Study conclusions and caveats: Contracting CD4+ clones were located mainly in CM and EM, and CD8+ clones in EMRA. Clones shrinking from day 15 to 85 showed even CD4/CD8 mixes; later expanders tilted CD4+. Nothing confirmed that second-wave clones peaking on day 37 were specific for SARS-CoV-2.

TCRdb processed the 5' RACE reads anew with MiXCR; each CDR3 protein has one entry. The data hold 450,000 to 650,000 distinct CDR3 sequences, with about 20% observed a single time. The CDR3 loop spans 11 amino acids. Between the trimmed V and J ends, which lost 4 bases and 5 bases, there was a span of 8 bases. Germline assignment: CDR1 GTSNPN and CDR2 SVGIG (reference sequence). The clonotype comes from an adult woman who had mild COVID-19 (a few samples of this study predate the infection). Cell type and time point are not known. The material sequenced was PBMCs or a T cell subset sorted from them (not recorded which). The chain joins TRBV30 to TRBJ1-1; D not certain. The chain's CDR3 is CAWNFRTEAFF. The CDR3 DNA is TGTGCCTGGAACTTTAGGACTGAAGCTTTCTTT.